This TCR beta chain came from a study of OX40 agonist ivuxolimab in advanced cancers. Turning to the study itself: People in dose escalation had one of these cancers: hepatocellular carcinoma, melanoma, renal cell or head and neck cancer.

The assay was immunoSEQ multiplex PCR, and TCRdb's table has in-frame clones only and misses some. The sample consists of some 66,000 clones, approximately 89% of them appearing once. V shed 0 bases, J shed 4 bases, and the junction held 14 bases outside the gene matches. This CDR3 region has 18 residues. Per germline, CDR1 SGHRS and CDR2 YFSETQ. The V gene is TRBV5-1, the J gene TRBJ2-5, with TRBD1 matching 8 bases. The sequence was obtained from an adult with an advanced solid tumor such as melanoma, head and neck, liver or kidney cancer. The material was CD4+ or CD8+ T cells sorted from blood, obtained in a trial of the OX40 agonist ivuxolimab. CDR3 sequence: CASSLERWRGQGRETQYF. CDR3 in DNA: TGCGCCAGCAGCTTGGAGAGGTGGCGCGGACAGGGTCGAGAGACCCAGTACTTC.